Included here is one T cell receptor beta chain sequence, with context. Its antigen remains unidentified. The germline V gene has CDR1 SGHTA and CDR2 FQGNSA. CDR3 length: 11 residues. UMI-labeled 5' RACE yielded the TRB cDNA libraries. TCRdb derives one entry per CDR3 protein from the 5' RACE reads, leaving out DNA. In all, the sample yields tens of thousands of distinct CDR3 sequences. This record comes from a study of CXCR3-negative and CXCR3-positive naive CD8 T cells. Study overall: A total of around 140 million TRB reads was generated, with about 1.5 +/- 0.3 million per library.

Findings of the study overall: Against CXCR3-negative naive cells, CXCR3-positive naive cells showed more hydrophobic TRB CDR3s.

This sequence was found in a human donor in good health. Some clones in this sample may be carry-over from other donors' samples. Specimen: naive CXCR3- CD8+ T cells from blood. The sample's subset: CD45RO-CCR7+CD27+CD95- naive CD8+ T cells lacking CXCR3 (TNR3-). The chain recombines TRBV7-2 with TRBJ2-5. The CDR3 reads CASSTSVLQYF. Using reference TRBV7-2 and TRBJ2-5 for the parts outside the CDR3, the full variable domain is GAGVSQSPSNKVTEKGKDVELRCDPISGHTALYWYRQSLGQGLEFLIYFQGNSAPDKSGLPSDRFSAERTGGSVSTLTIQRTQQEDSAVYLCASSTSVLQYFGPGTRLLVL.